The 18 T cell receptor beta chains in this list originate from one sample, sequenced in a study of OX40 agonist ivuxolimab in advanced cancers. The protocol was immunoSEQ multiplex PCR, while the TCRdb copy is restricted to in-frame clones and leaves out a portion. The sample consists of roughly 46,000 clones, approximately 88% of them appearing once. The source was CD4+ or CD8+ T cells sorted from blood, collected in a trial of the OX40 agonist ivuxolimab. These receptors were collected from an adult with an advanced solid tumor such as melanoma, head and neck, liver or kidney cancer.

This clone showed up just once. The chain is built from TRBV19 and TRBJ1-6; 10 bases agree with TRBD1. The trim removed 5 bases at V and 7 bases at J, leaving 5 bases unmatched. This CDR3 has 15 amino acids. Germline CDR1 reads LNHDA; CDR2 reads SQIVND (reference sequence). The CDR3 coding sequence is TGTGCCAGTAGTGCCGGGGACAGGGGAAATTCACCCCTCCACTTT. This encodes CASSAGDRGNSPLHF.

The CDR3 coding sequence is TGTGCCAGCAGCGACCTGCCTCGGCAGGAAAAACTGTTTTTT. Translating gives CASSDLPRQEKLFF. The rearrangement links TRBV6-1 to TRBJ1-4; D is unresolved. The CDR3 extends over 14 amino acids. The ends were cut back, 6 bases at V and 8 bases at J, with 16 bases in the middle. Germline V gives CDR1 MNHNS, CDR2 SASEGT.

The chain is built from TRBV11-1 and TRBJ2-2; no definite D call. Per the germline V gene, CDR1 is SGHAT and CDR2 is FQDESV (reference sequence). This CDR3 is built from 14 residues. The V end lost 5 bases, the J end lost 3 bases, and 10 bases lay between the germline ends. CDR3 protein: CASSLLKHTGELFF. The CDR3 DNA reads TGTGCCAGCAGCCTACTTAAACACACCGGGGAGCTGTTTTTT.

V usage is TRBV6-5 and J usage is TRBJ1-1; D might be TRBD1 (5 bases). The V gene lost 7 bases and the J gene lost 0 bases, with 9 bases spanning the gap. The CDR3 covers 13 residues. Germline V gene lookup returns CDR1 MNHEY and CDR2 SVGAGI. The CDR3: CASMWGMNTEAFF. The CDR3 coding sequence is TGTGCCAGCATGTGGGGGATGAACACTGAAGCTTTCTTT.

The rearrangement links TRBV18 to TRBJ2-3; D is unclear. The ends were cut back, 6 bases at V and 4 bases at J, with 11 bases in the middle. Germline V gene data show CDR1 as KGHSH and CDR2 as LQKENI. This CDR3 spans 13 amino acids. This chain's CDR3 is CASSTGGADTQYF. The DNA of the CDR3 is TGTGCCAGCTCTACTGGTGGCGCAGATACGCAGTATTTT.

The chain recombines TRBV19 with TRBJ1-2; D is uncertain. V was cut by 7 bases and J by 8 bases, with 20 bases left in between. The germline V gene encodes CDR1 LNHDA and CDR2 SQIVND (reference sequence). The CDR3 is 14 amino acids. CDR3: CASTQSAEVYGYTF. The CDR3 nucleotides are TGTGCCAGTACTCAGAGCGCGGAAGTCTACGGCTACACCTTC.

J is TRBJ2-7 and V is TRBV6-6; possibly TRBD1 for D (5 bases). V lost 6 bases, J lost 4 bases, and 7 bases lay in between. CDR3 size: 11 residues. Germline loops: CDR1 MNHNY, CDR2 SVGAGI (reference sequence). This CDR3 reads CASRQGYEQYF. CDR3 nucleotides: TGTGCCAGCAGGCAGGGTTACGAGCAGTACTTC.

The chain couples TRBV28 to TRBJ1-1; D may be TRBD1 (5 bases). The V gene lost 2 bases and the J gene lost 1 base, with 11 bases spanning the gap. This CDR3 has 15 residues. The germline CDR1 and CDR2 sequences are MDHEN and SYDVKM. CDR3 DNA sequence: TGTGCCAGCAGTTTAGGCCCTGGGGCGAACACTGAAGCTTTCTTT. Encoded protein: CASSLGPGANTEAFF.

The chain joins TRBV27 to TRBJ1-6; possible D gene TRBD1, 6 bases. The V end was cut by 3 bases, the J end by 9 bases, with 21 bases between. The CDR3 is 17 residues long. Per the germline V gene, CDR1 is MNHEY and CDR2 is SMNVEV (reference sequence). This chain's CDR3 is CASSLKGGKYLGSPLHF. CDR3 nucleotide sequence: TGTGCCAGCAGTTTGAAGGGGGGCAAATATTTAGGTTCACCCCTCCACTTT.

V is TRBV2 and J is TRBJ2-7; D is unresolved. Trimming removed 4 bases from V and 2 bases from J, with 3 bases in between. CDR1 and CDR2 from the germline V gene are SNHLY and FYNNEI. The CDR3 sequence is 11 residues long. The CDR3 here is CASSATYEQYF. The CDR3 DNA follows: TGTGCCAGCAGTGCCACCTACGAGCAGTACTTC. Supplemented by reference TRBV2 and TRBJ2-7, the full variable domain reads EPEVTQTPSHQVTQMGQEVILRCVPISNHLYFYWYRQILGQKVEFLVSFYNNEISEKSEIFDDQFSVERPDGSNFTLKIRSTKLEDSAMYFCASSATYEQYFGPGTRLTVT.

The chain employs TRBV6-5 and TRBJ1-1; D gene unclear. Germline CDR1 and CDR2: MNHEY and SVGAGI. The CDR3 consists of 13 residues. Trimming left V 8 bases short and J 2 bases short, with 12 bases between. The DNA for the CDR3 is TGTGCCAGCGGGAAGACACGAAACACTGAAGCTTTCTTT. Translation: CASGKTRNTEAFF.

V gene TRBV5-1 combines with J gene TRBJ2-7; the D call may be TRBD1 or TRBD2 (5 bases each). The CDR3 consists of 15 residues. Per the germline V gene, CDR1 is SGHRS and CDR2 is YFSETQ. The V end lost 4 bases, the J end lost 1 base, and 15 bases lay between the germline ends. CDR3 bases: TGCGCCAGCAGCCCCAGGGAGCGGAGGTCCTACGAGCAGTACTTC. This gives the protein CASSPRERRSYEQYF.

The chain links TRBV6-5 to TRBJ2-6; no definite D call. Germline values: CDR1 MNHEY, CDR2 SVGAGI. Trimming stripped 4 bases from V and 3 bases from J, with 7 bases between. This CDR3 contains 14 residues. The CDR3 reads CASSWGLGANVLTF. For the CDR3, the DNA is TGTGCCAGCAGTTGGGGTCTTGGGGCCAACGTCCTGACTTTC.

V and J are TRBV28 and TRBJ2-4; 7 positions match TRBD1. Trimming removed 6 bases from V and 7 bases from J; junction bases left unmatched: 9. This CDR3 is 14 amino acids long. Germline assignment: CDR1 MDHEN and CDR2 SYDVKM. The DNA for the CDR3 is TGTGCCAGCAGGAAAGACAGGGTGTCGAACATTCAGTACTTC. Protein sequence: CASRKDRVSNIQYF.

The rearrangement joins TRBV7-6 to TRBJ2-5, with D possibly being TRBD1 or TRBD2 (5 bases each). V lost 5 bases and J 5 bases, leaving 12 bases between the germline ends. This CDR3 contains 13 residues. CDR1 is SGHVS, CDR2 FNYEAQ, per germline. CDR3 DNA: TGTGCCAGCAGCCCGGGACCGCGTGAGACCCAGTACTTC. This sequence encodes CASSPGPRETQYF.

The rearrangement uses TRBV5-1 and TRBJ1-6; D call uncertain. The germline V gene encodes CDR1 SGHRS and CDR2 YFSETQ. This CDR3 is built from 14 residues. V was pared by 4 bases and J by 7 bases, with 12 bases between. CDR3 in amino acids: CASSPGRRNSPLHF. The CDR3 nucleotides are TGCGCCAGCAGCCCCGGCAGGAGAAATTCACCCCTCCACTTT.

The chain links TRBV12-2 to TRBJ2-3; TRBD1, the table's D call, lacks a check against the DNA. TRBV12-2 is shown as a pseudogene. This CDR3 is 13 amino acids long. As DNA, the CDR3 is TGTGCAAGTTGCAGGGTAAACACAGATACGCAGTATTTT. Translated, it gives CASCRVNTDTQYF.

The chain carries TRBV5-1 and TRBJ2-5; 8 nucleotides agree with TRBD1. V lost 1 base, J lost 4 bases, and 9 bases stayed unmatched. The CDR3 is 16 amino acids. The germline V gene has CDR1 SGHRS and CDR2 YFSETQ. The CDR3 DNA reads TGCGCCAGCAGCTTGTGGACAGGGTGGTCCCCAGAGACCCAGTACTTC. This codes for CASSLWTGWSPETQYF. The full variable domain, completed using reference TRBV5-1 and TRBJ2-5, is KAGVTQTPRYLIKTRGQQVTLSCSPISGHRSVSWYQQTPGQGLQFLFEYFSETQRNKGNFPGRFSGRQFSNSRSEMNVSTLELGDSALYLCASSLWTGWSPETQYFGPGTRLLVL.